This section outlines one T cell receptor beta chain sequence together with its context. Its antigen has not been determined. One base away there is no much larger clone; base qualities are not given. Donors were healthy HIV-negative adults with no recently reported acute infections or vaccinations. All donors were Caucasian adults living in Nashville, Tennessee, USA. CD4+ T cells were enriched by magnetic negative selection; naive cells were then positively selected on CD45RA, and the negative fraction formed the memory subset. Blood was obtained by leukapheresis, after which PBMCs were separated by Ficoll-Histopaque density gradient centrifugation and cryopreserved in liquid nitrogen vapor phase. Analytical flow cytometry was used to check the purity and quantity of every magnetically sorted T cell population. Genomic DNA was isolated from every sorted fraction and measured by UV absorbance on a Nanodrop 2000c.

The data stem from a study of shared clonotypes between healthy human individuals (dated by TCRdb to between 2020 and 2021). About the investigation overall: Two women and a few men aged 18 to 49 years were included in the cohort. Blood TCR repertoires of about five healthy adults were deeply sequenced to estimate repertoire size and the extent of clonotype sharing between individuals. For each donor, three plates each were used for CD4 naive and CD4 memory, two plates were used for CD8 naive, and one plate was used for CD8 memory. Each donor's leukapheresis produced roughly between roughly 0.85 and 9.5 billion PBMCs. To increase sequencing depth and limit assay-specific biases, different laboratories used diverse techniques to prepare libraries and sequence TCR repertoires. The paper as a whole reports these results and caveats: Only blood was sampled, and tissue TCR repertoires likely differ from those in blood. The genetic and exposure-history diversity represented was limited by the small number of donors. About 5% of naive CD4, 3.5% of naive CD8, about 2.4% of memory CD4, and about 0.4% of memory CD8 clonotypes were shared across several donors. Even with the large sequencing depth, rarefaction of the sorted-subset datasets indicated that sequencing was incomplete. Compared with non-shared clonotypes, the clonotypes found in all four sorted-subset donors had higher generation probabilities. Estimated clonotype richness was generally larger for naive than for memory subsets. Pairwise subsampling led to the expectation that sequencing depth would affect the degree of clonotype sharing among donors.

Its CDR3 holds 14 amino acids, cysteine through phenylalanine. The sequence is cut down to CDR3 DNA, 42 bases in frame from base 1. The germline V gene provides CDR1 SGDLS and CDR2 YYNGEE. V and J lose 5 bases and 1 base, and a span of 12 bases separates them. Using the deep immunoSEQ assay, multiplex PCR amplified TCR CDR3 regions from genomic DNA. For each cell subset, the extracted genomic DNA was distributed evenly across all wells of several immunoSEQ 96-well plates, and each plate served as one replicate. For sorted subsets, roughly 200 ng genomic DNA, equal to 30,000 or so T cell genomes, was loaded into each replicate PCR. Purified libraries were quantified with a Qubit 3.0 fluorometer, sized on a Bioanalyzer 2100, and re-quantified with the KAPA Library Quantification kit. Every immunoSEQ 96-well plate was sequenced on a dedicated single-read 150-cycle Illumina NextSeq 550 flow cell. In the paper's pipeline: Because the immunoSEQ output held only junctional sequences and lacked quality scores, the filtering could not match the filtering applied to full-length reads. Sequences were annotated with PyIR, a Python wrapper for IgBLAST v1.9, using IMGT germline references to assign V/J genes and CDR3. Reads with weak V/J assignments (E-value above 1e-6), missing CDR3, stop codons, out-of-frame junctions, or ambiguous translated residues were removed. V3J clonotypes were defined by identical inferred V gene, J gene, and CDR3 amino acid sequence. To compute the percentage overlap between repertoires, the number of shared unique clonotypes was divided by the size of the smaller repertoire. Three approaches were used to assess repertoire richness: RTK rarefaction, the Chao1 estimator, and Recon v2.1 estimates of unobserved clonotypes. For all TCRbeta clonotypes obtained by the gDNA method from a few donors, generation probabilities were computed with OLGA. In TCRdb, the immuneACCESS table is reduced to in-frame sequences with V and J assigned. These tables do not hold every clone; where another copy was compared, an unresolved V gene accounts for under half, and the others remain unexplained. Clone size and the V and J calls come from that table; the DNA yielded D and trimming. The table for this sample lists approximately 2.5 million clones; approximately 93% of them were counted only once. Of the sample, about 0.34% falls within the top ten clones.

Sequencing used naive CD4+ T cells from PBMCs. The cell subset or site label, read with the paper, signifies: CD45RA+ positively selected. The sequence came from a man aged 18 to 30 in good health. Some clones in this sample may be carry-over from other donors' samples. The rearrangement combines TRBV9 with TRBJ1-2, with the D gene not confidently named. The bases read TGTGCCAGCAGTAAGTACCTCGATAACTATGGCTACACCTTC. This sequence encodes CASSKYLDNYGYTF.